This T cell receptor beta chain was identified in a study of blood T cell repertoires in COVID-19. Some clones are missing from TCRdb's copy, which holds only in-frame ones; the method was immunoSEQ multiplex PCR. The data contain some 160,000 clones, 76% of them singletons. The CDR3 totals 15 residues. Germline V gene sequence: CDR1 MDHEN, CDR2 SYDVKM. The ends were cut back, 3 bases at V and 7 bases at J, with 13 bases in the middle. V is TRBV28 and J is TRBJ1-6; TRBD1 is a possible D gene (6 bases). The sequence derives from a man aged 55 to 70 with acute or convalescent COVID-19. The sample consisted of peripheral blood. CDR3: CASSFPGTRNSPLHF. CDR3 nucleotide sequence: TGTGCCAGCAGTTTTCCAGGGACACGCAATTCACCCCTCCACTTT.